The rows below give T cell receptor beta chains drawn from one sample of a study of T cell responses to AZD1222 COVID-19 vaccine. Method: immunoSEQ multiplex PCR; TCRdb's copy keeps in-frame clones and lacks some. Of around 120,000 clones detected, about 90% appear once; the ten largest clones hold 6.5% to 9.5%. The sample here was peripheral blood, taken on day 0 of AZD1222 vaccination. The receptor source for this set is an adult in good health. Each CDR3 is given with its conserved first and last residue. The order of the fields is J gene, V gene, clone size, D gene, CDR3 DNA, CDR3 protein. A D gene is named only where the DNA matches it firmly. Size is omitted from some rows. Given values are once, few, many or a class for expanded clones.

TRBJ2-3 | TRBV19 | . | TRBD2 | TGTGCCAGTAGTAGGGGGGGGACTGCCACAGATACGCAGTATTTT | CASSRGGTATDTQYF
TRBJ1-2 | TRBV24-1 | . | . | TGTGCCACCAGTGATTTGGGGGGCAGCGGCTACACCTTC | CATSDLGGSGYTF
TRBJ2-5 | TRBV5-5 | once | . | TGTGCCAGCAGCTTAGGAGGGGGTCAAGAGACCCAGTACTTC | CASSLGGGQETQYF
TRBJ1-6 | TRBV3-1/TRBV3-2 | . | TRBD1 | TGTGCCAGCAGCCCCCGACAGGGGTGGTCACCCCTCCACTTT | CASSPRQGWSPLHF
TRBJ1-4 | TRBV3-1/TRBV3-2 | . | TRBD1 | TGTGCCAGCAGTACACTCTACCCGGGACAGATCTTTGCAACTAATGAAAAACTGTTTTTT | CASSTLYPGQIFATNEKLFF
TRBJ2-1 | TRBV7-3 | . | . | TGTGCCAGCAGCTTAAGCGGGGCGGCCCTTTACAATGAGCAGTTCTTC | CASSLSGAALYNEQFF
TRBJ1-6 | TRBV19 | once | . | TGTGCCAGTGCACTCGGGCCCTTGGGATCACCCCTCCACTTT | CASALGPLGSPLHF
TRBJ2-2 | TRBV7-3 | few | TRBD1 | TGTGCCAGCAGCTTTGGCGGACAGGGGAACACCGGGGAGCTGTTTTTT | CASSFGGQGNTGELFF
TRBJ1-3 | TRBV7-9 | . | . | TGTGCCAGCAGCTCCCCAGCGAGAGGGGATGCTGGAAACACCATATATTTT | CASSSPARGDAGNTIYF
TRBJ2-3 | TRBV2 | . | . | TGTGCCAGCAGCGGCGAGGGTCCTTTCACAGATACGCAGTATTTT | CASSGEGPFTDTQYF
TRBJ2-5 | TRBV27 | once | TRBD1 | TGTGCCAGCAGTTCCCCTGGACAGGGGGAAGAGACCCAGTACTTC | CASSSPGQGEETQYF
TRBJ2-5 | TRBV19 | . | . | TGTGCCAGTAGTACTTGGACCGACTTGGAGACCCAGTACTTC | CASSTWTDLETQYF
TRBJ1-1 | TRBV6-1 | . | . | TGTGCCAGCAGTGAAGCCCCCGGGACGGCGAACACTGAAGCTTTCTTT | CASSEAPGTANTEAFF
TRBJ1-1 | TRBV29-1 | once | TRBD1 | TGCAGCGGTACCGGGACAGGGAACACTGAAGCTTTCTTT | CSGTGTGNTEAFF
TRBJ2-7 | TRBV25-1 | . | TRBD1 | TGTGCCAGCAGTGAAGAGGGGGCGGCCTACGAGCAGTACTTC | CASSEEGAAYEQYF
TRBJ2-3 | TRBV6-1 | once | . | TGTGCCAGCAGTGACGATGGGGGGATAAGCACAGATACGCAGTATTTT | CASSDDGGISTDTQYF
TRBJ2-7 | TRBV7-8 | . | TRBD1 | TGTGCCAGCAGCTTAGATTGGGGACAGGATTACGAGCAGTACTTC | CASSLDWGQDYEQYF
TRBJ1-4 | TRBV7-8 | . | TRBD1 | TGTGCCAGCAGCTTTAGAGACCGACAGGGCTGGGAAAAACTGTTTTTT | CASSFRDRQGWEKLFF
TRBJ2-1 | TRBV10-3 | . | . | TGTGCCATCAGTGAGCCTGTCCTGAATGAGCAGTTCTTC | CAISEPVLNEQFF
TRBJ2-7 | TRBV11-2 | . | . | TGTGCCAGCAGCCCCTTTACCAACTACGAGCAGTACTTC | CASSPFTNYEQYF
TRBJ2-1 | TRBV7-6 | . | . | TGTGCCAGCAGCTTAGGGGGGGACACAGGCAATGAGCAGTTCTTC | CASSLGGDTGNEQFF
TRBJ2-5 | TRBV7-6 | . | TRBD1 | TGTGCCAGCAGCTTTCGACAGGGGGCCTCGGAGACCCAGTACTTC | CASSFRQGASETQYF
TRBJ1-2 | TRBV11-2 | few | . | TGTGCCAGCAGCTTCAGAAGTGGCTACACCTTC | CASSFRSGYTF
TRBJ2-7 | TRBV7-9 | . | . | TGTGCCAGCAGCCCCGGACCTACGGCGTCCTACGAGCAGTACTTC | CASSPGPTASYEQYF
TRBJ1-4 | TRBV29-1 | . | . | TGCAGCGTCGCCCCAGGGAACGGTGAAAAACTGTTTTTT | CSVAPGNGEKLFF
TRBJ1-4 | TRBV10-2 | . | . | TGCGCCAGCAGTGAATACGGGGGTAATGAAAAACTGTTTTTT | CASSEYGGNEKLFF